A selection of T cell receptor beta chains follows, all from one sample in a study of T cell responses to AZD1222 COVID-19 vaccine. Measured with immunoSEQ multiplex PCR; TCRdb has only the in-frame clones, and not every one. Its table lists about 140,000 clones. Specimen: peripheral blood. The receptors come from an adult in good health. Each CDR3 is given with its conserved first and last residue. Fields, in order: V gene, D gene, J gene, CDR3 DNA, CDR3 protein. A D gene is named only where the DNA matches it firmly.

TRBV29-1,.,TRBJ2-3,TGCAGCGTTGAATTTCATCCGGGGACCGGAGATACGCAGTATTTT,CSVEFHPGTGDTQYF
TRBV2,TRBD1,TRBJ1-3,TGTGCCAGCAATGACAGGGCCCTTGGCTCTGGAAACACCATATATTTT,CASNDRALGSGNTIYF
TRBV7-8,.,TRBJ1-2,TGTGCCAGCAGCTTAATGGGCACACGGGGCTTTGGCTACACCTTC,CASSLMGTRGFGYTF
TRBV5-4,.,TRBJ1-1,TGTGCCAGCTTCCCAGGGTTGAAGAACACTGAAGCTTTCTTT,CASFPGLKNTEAFF
TRBV9,.,TRBJ1-1,TGTGCCAGCAGCGCTACGACAGTGAACACTGAAGCTTTCTTT,CASSATTVNTEAFF
TRBV11-1,.,TRBJ1-5,TGTGCCAGCAGCTTAGCGGGGAACAATCAGCCCCAGCATTTT,CASSLAGNNQPQHF
TRBV4-2,.,TRBJ1-1,TGTGCCAGCAGCCAAGCGATTCTTATGAACACTGAAGCTTTCTTT,CASSQAILMNTEAFF
TRBV30,.,TRBJ1-3,TGTGCCTGGAACCCAGGGCCTTCTGGAAACACCATATATTTT,CAWNPGPSGNTIYF
TRBV18,.,TRBJ1-3,TGTGCCAGCTCACCGGGTGACTCTGGAAACACCATATATTTT,CASSPGDSGNTIYF
TRBV7-8,.,TRBJ2-7,TGTGCCAGCAGCTTAGGTCCACAGGGTGATCCCTACGAGCAGTACTTC,CASSLGPQGDPYEQYF
TRBV6-2/TRBV6-3,.,TRBJ2-2,TGTGCCAGCACCCCCGCCCCGAACACCGGGGAGCTGTTTTTT,CASTPAPNTGELFF
TRBV19,TRBD1,TRBJ2-5,TGTGCCAGTAGTGCCTGGACAGGGGGATGGGTGGAGACCCAGTACTTC,CASSAWTGGWVETQYF
TRBV13,.,TRBJ2-1,TGTGCCAGCAGCCCGGGGTGGGGGGCCCGGAATGAGCAGTTCTTC,CASSPGWGARNEQFF
TRBV5-1,.,TRBJ1-3,TGCGCCAGCGGAGAGAGCTCTGGAAACACCATATATTTT,CASGESSGNTIYF
TRBV6-5,.,TRBJ1-1,TGTGCCAGCAGTACCTTAGGTTCAATGAACACTGAAGCTTTCTTT,CASSTLGSMNTEAFF
TRBV12-3/TRBV12-4,TRBD1,TRBJ1-2,TGTGCCAGCAGTATGACAGGGGTAGGCTACACCTTC,CASSMTGVGYTF
TRBV18,.,TRBJ1-1,TGTGCCAGCTCACCGAGGGCTCCCACTGAAGCTTTCTTT,CASSPRAPTEAFF
TRBV5-1,TRBD1,TRBJ1-1,TGCGCCAGCAGCGGGCCGGGGGACAGCCGGAACACTGAAGCTTTCTTT,CASSGPGDSRNTEAFF
TRBV7-2,TRBD1,TRBJ2-1,TGTGCCAGCAGACCACAGGGGCAGAATGAGCAGTTCTTC,CASRPQGQNEQFF
TRBV6-5,.,TRBJ2-1,TGTGCCAGCAGTATGTTAAGCTCCTACAATGAGCAGTTCTTC,CASSMLSSYNEQFF
TRBV6-5,.,TRBJ1-6,TGTGCCAGCAGTTACCCCAAAGGCTCCTATAATTCACCCCTCCACTTT,CASSYPKGSYNSPLHF
TRBV6-1,.,TRBJ1-2,TGTGCCAGCAGTGAAGTCATCCCTGGGGGCTACACCTTC,CASSEVIPGGYTF
TRBV19,.,TRBJ1-2,TGTGCCAGTAGCATCGGCCAGGGGTATGGCTACACCTTC,CASSIGQGYGYTF
TRBV5-6,TRBD1,TRBJ1-2,TGTGCCAGCAGCAGACGACAGGGTACAGGCTACACCTTC,CASSRRQGTGYTF
TRBV6-1,.,TRBJ1-3,TGTGCCAGCAGTGAATACGGGGGAGGAAGAGGAAACACCATATATTTT,CASSEYGGGRGNTIYF
TRBV29-1,.,TRBJ2-1,TGCAGCGTTGGGAAGGATGAGGGGGTGGCCTACAATGAGCAGTTCTTC,CSVGKDEGVAYNEQFF
TRBV19,TRBD2,TRBJ2-2,TGTGCCAGTAGTATAGGCGGGGGTACCGGGGAGCTGTTTTTT,CASSIGGGTGELFF
TRBV6-6,.,TRBJ2-5,TGTGCCAGCAGGCGAGGGGGGACCTATCAAGAGACCCAGTACTTC,CASRRGGTYQETQYF
TRBV3-1/TRBV3-2,.,TRBJ2-3,TGTGCCAGCACCAGCAGTGATACGCAGTATTTT,CASTSSDTQYF
TRBV7-9,.,TRBJ1-4,TGTGCCAGCAGCTGGACTGGAGAAAAACTGTTTTTT,CASSWTGEKLFF
TRBV27,.,TRBJ2-2,TGTGCCAGCAGTTTATCGAGGGACACCGGGGAGCTGTTTTTT,CASSLSRDTGELFF